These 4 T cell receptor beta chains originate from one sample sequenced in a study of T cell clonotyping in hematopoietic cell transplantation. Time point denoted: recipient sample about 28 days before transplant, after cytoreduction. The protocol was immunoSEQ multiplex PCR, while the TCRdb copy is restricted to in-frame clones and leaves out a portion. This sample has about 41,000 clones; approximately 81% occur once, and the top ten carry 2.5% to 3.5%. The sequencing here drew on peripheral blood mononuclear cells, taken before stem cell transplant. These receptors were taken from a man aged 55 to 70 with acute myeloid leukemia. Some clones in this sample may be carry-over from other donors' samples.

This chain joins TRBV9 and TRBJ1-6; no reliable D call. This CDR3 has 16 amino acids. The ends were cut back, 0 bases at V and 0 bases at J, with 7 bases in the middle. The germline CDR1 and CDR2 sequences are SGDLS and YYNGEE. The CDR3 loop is CASSVEASSYNSPLHF. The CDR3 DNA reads TGTGCCAGCAGCGTAGAGGCCAGCTCCTATAATTCACCCCTCCACTTT.

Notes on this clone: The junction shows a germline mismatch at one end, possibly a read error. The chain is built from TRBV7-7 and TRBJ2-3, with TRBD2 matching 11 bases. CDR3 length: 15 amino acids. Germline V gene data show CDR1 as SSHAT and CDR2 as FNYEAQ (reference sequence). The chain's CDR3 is CASSVAGGSTDTQYF. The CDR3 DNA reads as TGTGCTAGCAGCGTAGCGGGGGGGAGCACAGATACGCAGTATTTT.

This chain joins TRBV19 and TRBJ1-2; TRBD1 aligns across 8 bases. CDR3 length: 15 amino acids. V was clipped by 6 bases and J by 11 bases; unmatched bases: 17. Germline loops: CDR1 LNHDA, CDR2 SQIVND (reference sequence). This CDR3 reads CASRPNAGGQGGYTF. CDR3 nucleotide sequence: TGTGCCAGTAGGCCCAACGCAGGAGGACAGGGAGGATACACCTTC.

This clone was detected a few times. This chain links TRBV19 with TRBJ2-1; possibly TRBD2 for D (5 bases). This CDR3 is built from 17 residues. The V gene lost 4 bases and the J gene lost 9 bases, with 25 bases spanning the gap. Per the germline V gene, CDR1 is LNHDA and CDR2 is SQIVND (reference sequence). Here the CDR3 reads CASSTVVPAIDYGEQFF. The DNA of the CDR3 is TGTGCCAGTAGTACGGTGGTCCCGGCAATTGACTACGGTGAGCAGTTCTTC.